This T cell receptor (beta chain) was obtained from a study of OX40 agonist ivuxolimab in advanced cancers. Whole-study context: Males comprised over 80% of the group, whose mean age was approximately 60 years (range about 23 to 80).

CDR1 and CDR2 (germline): SGHVS, FQNEAQ. V lost 1 base, J lost 4 bases, and 5 bases lay in between. CDR3 size: 13 residues. The table lists this clone with a few counts. Its target is unknown. Study conclusions and caveats: Certain nonresponders likewise exhibited a low normalized T-cell clonal expansion. Some of the lowest clonal expansion was seen in partial responders at 0.1-3.0 mg/kg.

Cycle 7 day 1, cycle 4 day 1, and baseline were the timepoints at which blood was sampled. Sequencing used immunoSEQ multiplex PCR; TCRdb keeps in-frame clones, though not all of them. This repertoire shows about 32,000 clones, over 80% found once; its top ten account for approximately 4.3%. This sequence was found in an adult with an advanced solid tumor such as melanoma, head and neck, liver or kidney cancer. Sequenced material: CD4+ or CD8+ T cells sorted from blood, taken in a trial of the OX40 agonist ivuxolimab. The chain is built from TRBV7-8 and TRBJ1-5; D not certain. CDR3: CASSLGRNQPQHF. CDR3 coding DNA: TGTGCCAGCAGCTTAGGGAGGAATCAGCCCCAGCATTTT. The complete variable domain, with remaining parts taken from reference TRBV7-8 and TRBJ1-5, reads GAGVSQSPRYKVAKRGQDVALRCDPISGHVSLFWYQQALGQGPEFLTYFQNEAQLDKSGLPSDRFFAERPEGSVSTLKIQRTQQEDSAVYLCASSLGRNQPQHFGDGTRLSIL.